The 13 T cell receptor beta chains presented below share a single source sample, sequenced in a study of T cells in Graves' hyperthyroidism and ophthalmopathy (dated by TCRdb to the late 2010s). The library relied on multiplex PCR. The data were produced on an Illumina HiSeq 2000. The TCR beta CDR3 regions were amplified from RNA transcripts. The first round of RT-PCR for the TCR CDR3 was performed with the HTBI primer set and the Qiagen OneStep RT-PCR kit. TCRdb itself trimmed the public reads at Q25 with fastp, ran MiXCR and retained productive beta chains. Entries are consolidated by CDR3 protein sequence, retaining the most common genes and DNA. The sample records 600,000 to 650,000 distinct CDR3 sequences, about a sixth of which are singletons. The ten largest clonotypes hold 3.5% to 4% of the sample. Sequenced input: blood. These receptors were obtained from a woman under 40 with Graves' hyperthyroidism.

This clonotype was detected ten times or more. This sequence joins TRBV27 and TRBJ2-1; 7 nucleotides align to TRBD1. Per germline, CDR1 MNHEY and CDR2 SMNVEV (reference sequence). Trimming took 3 bases from V and 6 from J; bases not matched to a gene: 5. This CDR3 comprises 14 residues. CDR3 amino acids: CASSFGQAGNEQFF. The CDR3 coding sequence is TGTGCCAGCAGTTTCGGACAGGCTGGCAATGAGCAGTTCTTC.

This clonotype was counted at least ten times. The CDR3 spells CASSSGVIDTQYF. For the CDR3, the DNA is TGTGCCAGCTCTTCGGGAGTAATTGATACGCAGTATTTT. This chain uses TRBV7-2 with TRBJ2-3, with D perhaps TRBD2 (6 bases). The CDR3 runs 13 residues. The germline V and J ends were trimmed by 8 bases and 6 bases, with 15 bases remaining between them. The germline CDR1 and CDR2 sequences are SGHTA and FQGNSA.

This clonotype was observed a handful of times. This rearrangement joins TRBV28 to TRBJ1-2; D ambiguous. The germline V gene has CDR1 MDHEN and CDR2 SYDVKM. The CDR3 consists of 15 residues. V lost 1 base to trimming and J lost 8 bases, with 17 bases between them. CDR3 protein: CASSLFRVGSGGYTF. In DNA form, the CDR3 reads TGTGCCAGCAGTTTATTCCGGGTGGGATCTGGGGGCTACACCTTC.

This clonotype was seen a few times. The chain recombines TRBV6-2 or TRBV6-3 with TRBJ2-7; 7 positions match TRBD1. The CDR3 length is 15 residues. Trimming cost V 0 bases and J 2 bases; bases outside gene matches: 4. Germline V gene sequence: CDR1 MNHEY, CDR2 SVGEGT. DNA for the CDR3: TGTGCCAGCAGTTACTCGTTAGACAGGGCCTACGAGCAGTACTTC. Protein: CASSYSLDRAYEQYF.

In this sample, this clonotype turned up many times. This chain joins TRBV6-1 and TRBJ1-2; no clear D gene. V was shortened by 4 bases and J by 5 bases, with 17 bases between the two germline ends. Germline V gene sequence: CDR1 MNHNS, CDR2 SASEGT. This CDR3 has 15 amino acids. This CDR3 is CASSAPSAGGYGYTF. The DNA of the CDR3 is TGTGCCAGCAGTGCCCCCTCGGCAGGCGGATATGGCTACACCTTC.

V and J are TRBV9 and TRBJ2-1, with TRBD2 matching over 7 bases. CDR1 is SGDLS, CDR2 YYNGEE, per germline. This CDR3 has 15 residues. V shed 0 bases, J shed 9 bases, and the junction held 9 bases outside the gene matches. CDR3 protein: CASSVEIAGAAEQFF. As DNA, the CDR3 is TGTGCCAGCAGCGTAGAGATTGCGGGAGCGGCTGAGCAGTTCTTC.

This clonotype was detected only a few times. A much larger clone sits a single nucleotide away, making a read error possible. The J gene is TRBJ2-1, the V gene TRBV11-2; D is unclear. Germline V gene sequence: CDR1 SGHAT, CDR2 FQNNGV. Deletions cut 9 bases from V and 7 bases from J, with 19 bases between. CDR3 size: 14 residues. CDR3 nucleotides: TGTGCCAGTCCGCGTCGGTTAGAGGTGAATGAGCAGTTCTTC. Its translation: CASPRRLEVNEQFF.

This clonotype came up a few times. The chain has TRBV9 and TRBJ1-2; 8 bases line up with TRBD1. The CDR3 loop spans 17 amino acids. V was pared by 4 bases and J by 6 bases, with 17 bases of the junction left unmatched. The V gene's germline CDR1 is SGDLS and CDR2 YYNGEE. CDR3 DNA: TGTGCCAGCAGCCCTTTCCCGGGACAGGACGGGGGCCATGGCTACACCTTC. Translation: CASSPFPGQDGGHGYTF.

The CDR3 here is CASRDPGQGWHEQYF. CDR3 coding DNA: TGTGCCAGCAGAGACCCGGGACAGGGGTGGCACGAGCAGTACTTC. V and J are TRBV27 and TRBJ2-7; 10 nucleotides agree with TRBD1. Unmatched junction bases numbered 10, after V lost 6 bases and J lost 5 bases. Germline V gene lookup returns CDR1 MNHEY and CDR2 SMNVEV (reference sequence). The CDR3 extends over 15 amino acids.

In its sample, this clonotype was seen a few times. The J gene is TRBJ2-3, the V gene TRBV18; unclear D gene. CDR1 is KGHSH and CDR2 is LQKENI in the germline V gene. V was cut by 4 bases and J by 1 base, with 12 bases left in between. The CDR3 has 15 amino acids. The CDR3 is CASSHNLVRTDTQYF. The CDR3 bases are TGTGCCAGCTCACATAACTTAGTGCGCACAGATACGCAGTATTTT.

The chain employs TRBV20-1 and TRBJ2-1, with a possible D match to TRBD2 (7 bases). The germline gives CDR1 DFQATT, CDR2 SNEGSKA (reference sequence). V lost 5 bases to trimming and J lost 6 bases, with 14 bases between them. The CDR3 covers 13 residues. The CDR3 loop reads CSAHNRGANEQFF. The CDR3 DNA sequence: TGCAGTGCTCACAACCGGGGGGCCAATGAGCAGTTCTTC.

The chain is built from TRBV19 and TRBJ2-7; 11 nucleotides agree with TRBD2. The CDR3 has 15 amino acids. V lost 1 base, J lost 3 bases, and 2 bases stayed unmatched. Per germline, CDR1 LNHDA and CDR2 SQIVND (reference sequence). The CDR3 DNA is TGTGCCAGTAGTATAGTACTAGCGGGAGACTACGAGCAGTACTTC. Encoded protein: CASSIVLAGDYEQYF.

This clonotype was counted many times. The V and J genes are TRBV28 and TRBJ1-1; perhaps TRBD1 as D (5 bases). CDR1 and CDR2 from the germline V gene are MDHEN and SYDVKM. V was cut by 3 bases and J by 6 bases, with 14 bases left in between. The CDR3 sequence is 14 residues long. The CDR3 DNA is TGTGCCAGCAGTTTTCGGAGGGGTGGGTCTGAAGCTTTCTTT. The encoded protein is CASSFRRGGSEAFF.